Listed below are T cell receptor beta chains from one sample, sequenced in a study of T cell responses to AZD1222 COVID-19 vaccine. Sequenced by immunoSEQ multiplex PCR; TCRdb stores in-frame clones only, minus some. The data hold roughly 110,000 clones, with 91% observed a single time. Sequencing was performed on peripheral blood, taken on day 0 of AZD1222 vaccination. The receptors shown here come from an adult in good health. CDR3s include the opening cysteine and the closing phenylalanine or tryptophan. The D gene is left open where the match is weak. Some rows mark clone size as missing; the rest say once, few, many or name a class of expanded clone.

>TRBJ1-3|NA|TRBV3-1/TRBV3-2|NA
TGTGCCAGCAGCCAATACGGAAACACCATATATTTT
CASSQYGNTIYF
>TRBJ1-2|NA|TRBV11-1|NA
TGTGCCAGCAGCCCGACAAGTGGACCGGGGGCAGATGGCTACACCTTC
CASSPTSGPGADGYTF
>TRBJ1-1|NA|TRBV6-2/TRBV6-3|NA
TGTGCCAGCAGTTGGACCGCCATGAACACTGAAGCTTTCTTT
CASSWTAMNTEAFF
>TRBJ2-1|NA|TRBV11-2|NA
TGTGCCAGCATGAGGACGTATTACAATGAGCAGTTCTTC
CASMRTYYNEQFF
>TRBJ1-3|NA|TRBV30|NA
TGTGCCTGGAATCCAAAAAGCTCTGGAAACACCATATATTTT
CAWNPKSSGNTIYF
>TRBJ2-1|NA|TRBV19|TRBD2
TGTGCCAGTAGATTAGCGGGGGACAACAATGAGCAGTTCTTC
CASRLAGDNNEQFF
>TRBJ2-5|once|TRBV5-6|TRBD1
TGTGCCAGCAGTCGGGGACAGTATCAAGAGACCCAGTACTTC
CASSRGQYQETQYF
>TRBJ1-1|NA|TRBV4-2|NA
TGTGCCAGCAGCCAAGAGGTAGGGTTTACTGAAGCTTTCTTT
CASSQEVGFTEAFF
>TRBJ1-1|NA|TRBV6-1|NA
TGTGCCAGCAGTGAATTCCCGAACGAAGCTTTCTTT
CASSEFPNEAFF
>TRBJ1-1|NA|TRBV28|NA
TGTGCCATCGACGCGGGGGCGGCTGGCACTGAAGCTTTCTTT
CAIDAGAAGTEAFF
>TRBJ2-1|NA|TRBV10-3|TRBD2
TGTGCCATCAGATCTCAAACTAGCGGGGGGGCTATGAATGAGCAGTTCTTC
CAIRSQTSGGAMNEQFF
>TRBJ1-2|NA|TRBV7-9|TRBD1
TGTGCCAGCAGCCGTGTGACGGGACAGGGGGCTCGCATTGGCTACACCTTC
CASSRVTGQGARIGYTF
>TRBJ1-1|NA|TRBV21-1|NA
TGTGCCAGCAGCGCGTTGCTGCGGGGGGGCCCCAAATCCGGCGCTGAAGCTTTCTTT
CASSALLRGGPKSGAEAFF
>TRBJ2-3|NA|TRBV7-2|NA
TGTGCCAGCAGCTTAGGGGCCCTGGCTAGCCCTCCCCTGTATTTT
CASSLGALASPPLYF
>TRBJ1-1|NA|TRBV9|NA
TGTGCCAGCAGCCCCTTAGCGGGCAGGGGCGCGGGGAGCACTGAAGCTTTCTTT
CASSPLAGRGAGSTEAFF
>TRBJ1-5|NA|TRBV7-8|NA
TGTGCCAGCGGGGCGCCGGGTCAGCCCCAGCATTTT
CASGAPGQPQHF
>TRBJ1-2|NA|TRBV29-1|TRBD1
TGCAGCACCCGGACAGGGGAGGGCTACACCTTC
CSTRTGEGYTF
>TRBJ1-1|few|TRBV6-5|NA
TGTGCCAGCACCAGGGGGAACACTGAAGCTTTCTTT
CASTRGNTEAFF
>TRBJ2-7|few|TRBV6-2/TRBV6-3|NA
TGTGCCAGCAGTTACGCCACCCGAACCGAGCAGTACTTC
CASSYATRTEQYF
>TRBJ2-1|NA|TRBV4-1|TRBD1
TGCGCCAGCAGGAACCCGGGACAGGCGCCTCGGAATGAGCAGTTCTTC
CASRNPGQAPRNEQFF
>TRBJ1-6|NA|TRBV10-3|NA
TGTGCCATCAGTGCCGACAGCTCCTATAATTCACCCCTCCACTTT
CAISADSSYNSPLHF
>TRBJ2-2|NA|TRBV19|TRBD1
TGTGCCAGTAGTACCAACACAGGGGGCCGGAACACCGGGGAGCTGTTTTTT
CASSTNTGGRNTGELFF
>TRBJ2-7|NA|TRBV6-2/TRBV6-3|NA
TGTGCCAGCAGTCCACTCCCTGCCGGGCGGAGCTCCTACGAGCAGTACTTC
CASSPLPAGRSSYEQYF